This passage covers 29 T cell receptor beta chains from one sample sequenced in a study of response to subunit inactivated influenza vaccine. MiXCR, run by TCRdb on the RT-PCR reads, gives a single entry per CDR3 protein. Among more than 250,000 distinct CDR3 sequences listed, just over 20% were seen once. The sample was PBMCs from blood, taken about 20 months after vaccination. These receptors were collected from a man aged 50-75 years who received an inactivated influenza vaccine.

CDR3 region: CASSYGRFSGYTF. The CDR3 DNA sequence: TGTGCCAGCAGTTACGGGCGGTTCAGTGGCTACACCTTC. The J gene is TRBJ1-2, the V gene TRBV6-5; no firm D call. From germline, CDR1 is MNHEY and CDR2 SVGAGI. This CDR3 comprises 13 residues. Trimming took 2 bases from V and 7 from J, leaving 11 bases between them.

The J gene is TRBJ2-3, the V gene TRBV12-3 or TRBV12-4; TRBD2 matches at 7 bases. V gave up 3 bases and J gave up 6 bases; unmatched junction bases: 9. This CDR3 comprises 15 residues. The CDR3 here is CASSFPAGVTDTQYF. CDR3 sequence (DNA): TGTGCCAGCAGTTTCCCGGCGGGAGTGACGGATACGCAGTATTTT.

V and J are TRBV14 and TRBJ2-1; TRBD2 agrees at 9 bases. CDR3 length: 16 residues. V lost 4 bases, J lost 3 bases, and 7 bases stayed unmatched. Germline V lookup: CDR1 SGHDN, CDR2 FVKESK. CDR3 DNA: TGTGCCAGCAGCCTAAATAGCGGGAGTGGCTACAATGAGCAGTTCTTC. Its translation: CASSLNSGSGYNEQFF.

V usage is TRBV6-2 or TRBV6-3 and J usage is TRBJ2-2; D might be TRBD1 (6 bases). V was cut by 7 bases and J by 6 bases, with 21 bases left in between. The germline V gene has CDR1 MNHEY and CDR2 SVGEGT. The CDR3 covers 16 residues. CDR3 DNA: TGTGCCAGCAACCCAGAGTGGCAGGGGACCCCCGGGGAGCTGTTTTTT. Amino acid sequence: CASNPEWQGTPGELFF.

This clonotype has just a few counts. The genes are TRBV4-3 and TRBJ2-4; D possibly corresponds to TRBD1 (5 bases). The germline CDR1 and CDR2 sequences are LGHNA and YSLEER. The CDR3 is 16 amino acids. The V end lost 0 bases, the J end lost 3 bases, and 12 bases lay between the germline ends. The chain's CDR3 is CASSQDSGFGKNIQYF. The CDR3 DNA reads TGCGCCAGCAGCCAAGATTCAGGGTTTGGCAAAAACATTCAGTACTTC.

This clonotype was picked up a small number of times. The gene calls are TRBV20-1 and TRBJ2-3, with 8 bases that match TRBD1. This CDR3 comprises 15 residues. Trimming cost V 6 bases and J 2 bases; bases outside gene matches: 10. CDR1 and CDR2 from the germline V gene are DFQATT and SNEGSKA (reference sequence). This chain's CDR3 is CSAIPDRGNTDTQYF. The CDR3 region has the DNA TGCAGTGCCATCCCCGACAGGGGAAACACAGATACGCAGTATTTT.

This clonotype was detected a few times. CDR3 nucleotides: TGCAGCGTTGAAACGGGTAGCACAGATACGCAGTATTTT. Amino acids: CSVETGSTDTQYF. The V call is TRBV29-1, the J call TRBJ2-3; the D is unclear. Per the germline V gene, CDR1 is SQVTM and CDR2 is ANQGSEA. V lost 2 bases to trimming and J lost 0 bases, with 6 bases between them. The CDR3 is made up of 13 amino acids.

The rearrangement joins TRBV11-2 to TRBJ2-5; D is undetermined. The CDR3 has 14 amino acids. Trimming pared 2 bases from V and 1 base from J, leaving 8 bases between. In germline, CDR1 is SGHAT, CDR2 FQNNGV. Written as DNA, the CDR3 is TGTGCCAGCAGCTTAATAGCCATCCAAGAGACCCAGTACTTC. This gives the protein CASSLIAIQETQYF. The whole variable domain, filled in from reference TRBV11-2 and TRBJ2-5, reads EAGVAQSPRYKIIEKRQSVAFWCNPISGHATLYWYQQILGQGPKLLIQFQNNGVVDDSQLPKDRFSAERLKGVDSTLKIQPAKLEDSAVYLCASSLIAIQETQYFGPGTRLLVL.

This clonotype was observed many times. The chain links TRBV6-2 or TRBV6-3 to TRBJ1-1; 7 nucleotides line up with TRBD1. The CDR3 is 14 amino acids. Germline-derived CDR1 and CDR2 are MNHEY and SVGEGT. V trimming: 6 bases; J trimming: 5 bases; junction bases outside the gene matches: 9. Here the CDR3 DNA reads TGTGCCAGCAGATACGGACAGGCTTGGACTGAAGCTTTCTTT. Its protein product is CASRYGQAWTEAFF.

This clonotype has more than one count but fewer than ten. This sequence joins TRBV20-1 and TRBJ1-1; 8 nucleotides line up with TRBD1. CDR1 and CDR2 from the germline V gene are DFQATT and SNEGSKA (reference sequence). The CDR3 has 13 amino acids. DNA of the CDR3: TGCAGGCTCGCCAGGGGGCAGGGTACTGAAGCTTTCTTT. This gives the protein CRLARGQGTEAFF.

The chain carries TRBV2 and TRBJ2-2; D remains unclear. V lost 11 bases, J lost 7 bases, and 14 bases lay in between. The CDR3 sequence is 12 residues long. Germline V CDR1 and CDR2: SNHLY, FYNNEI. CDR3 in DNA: TGTGCCTCCAAGGTGGAAATCGGGGAGCTGTTTTTT. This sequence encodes CASKVEIGELFF.

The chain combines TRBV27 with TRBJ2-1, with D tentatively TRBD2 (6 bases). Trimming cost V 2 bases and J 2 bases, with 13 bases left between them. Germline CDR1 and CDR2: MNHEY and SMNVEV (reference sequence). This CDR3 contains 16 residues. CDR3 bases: TGTGCCAGCAGTTTACTTAGCGGCTCCACCTACAATGAGCAGTTCTTC. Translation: CASSLLSGSTYNEQFF.

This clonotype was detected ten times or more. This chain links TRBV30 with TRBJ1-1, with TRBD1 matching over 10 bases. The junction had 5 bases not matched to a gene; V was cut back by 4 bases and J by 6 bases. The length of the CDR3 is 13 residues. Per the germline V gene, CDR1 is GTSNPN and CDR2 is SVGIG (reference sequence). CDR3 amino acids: CAWMGTGVAEAFF. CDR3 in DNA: TGTGCCTGGATGGGGACAGGGGTCGCTGAAGCTTTCTTT.

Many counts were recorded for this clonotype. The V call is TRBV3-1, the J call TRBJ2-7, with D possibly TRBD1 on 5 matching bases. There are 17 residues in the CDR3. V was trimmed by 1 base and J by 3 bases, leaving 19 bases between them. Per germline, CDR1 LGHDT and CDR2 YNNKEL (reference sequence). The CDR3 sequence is CASSQGYLSGQYYEQYF. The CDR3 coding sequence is TGTGCCAGCAGCCAAGGCTATCTTTCAGGGCAATACTACGAGCAGTACTTC.

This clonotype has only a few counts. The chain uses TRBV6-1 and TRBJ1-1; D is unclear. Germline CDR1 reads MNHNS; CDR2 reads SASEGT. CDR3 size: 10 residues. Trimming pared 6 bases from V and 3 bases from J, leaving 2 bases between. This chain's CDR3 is CASRYTEAFF. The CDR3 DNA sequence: TGTGCCAGCAGGTACACTGAAGCTTTCTTT.

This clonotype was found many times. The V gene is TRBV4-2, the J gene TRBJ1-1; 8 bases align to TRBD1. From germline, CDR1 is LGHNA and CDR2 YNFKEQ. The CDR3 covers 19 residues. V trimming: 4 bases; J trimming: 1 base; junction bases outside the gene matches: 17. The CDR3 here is CASSLTLPGQVAGNTEAFF. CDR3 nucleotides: TGTGCCAGCAGCCTTACGTTACCGGGACAGGTGGCCGGGAACACTGAAGCTTTCTTT.

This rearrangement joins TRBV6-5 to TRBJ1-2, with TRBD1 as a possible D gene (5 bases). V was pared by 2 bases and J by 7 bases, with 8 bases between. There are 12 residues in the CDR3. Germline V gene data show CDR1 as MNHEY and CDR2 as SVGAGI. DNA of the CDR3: TGTGCCAGCAGTTACGACAGTAGTGGCTACACCTTC. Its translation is CASSYDSSGYTF.

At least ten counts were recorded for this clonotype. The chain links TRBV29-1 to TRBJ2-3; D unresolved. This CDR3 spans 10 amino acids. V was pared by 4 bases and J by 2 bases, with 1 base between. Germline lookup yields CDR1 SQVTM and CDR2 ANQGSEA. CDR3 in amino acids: CSVATDTQYF. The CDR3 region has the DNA TGCAGCGTTGCCACAGATACGCAGTATTTT.

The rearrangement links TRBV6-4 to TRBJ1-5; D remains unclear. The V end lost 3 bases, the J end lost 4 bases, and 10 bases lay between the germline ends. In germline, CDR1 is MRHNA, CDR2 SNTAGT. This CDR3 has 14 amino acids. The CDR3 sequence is CASSEHPGNQPQHF. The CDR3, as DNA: TGTGCCAGCAGTGAACATCCCGGGAATCAGCCCCAGCATTTT.

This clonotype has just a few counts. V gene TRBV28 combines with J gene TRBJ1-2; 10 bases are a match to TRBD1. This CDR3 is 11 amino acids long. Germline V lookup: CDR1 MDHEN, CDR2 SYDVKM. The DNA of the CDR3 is TGTACGACCGGGACAGGGGTTGGCTACACCTTC. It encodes CTTGTGVGYTF.

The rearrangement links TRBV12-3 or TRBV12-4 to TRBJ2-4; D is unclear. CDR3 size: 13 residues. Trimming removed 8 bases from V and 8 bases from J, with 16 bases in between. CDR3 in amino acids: CASAITDRDIQYF. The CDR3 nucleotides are TGTGCCAGCGCAATCACGGATAGGGACATTCAGTACTTC.

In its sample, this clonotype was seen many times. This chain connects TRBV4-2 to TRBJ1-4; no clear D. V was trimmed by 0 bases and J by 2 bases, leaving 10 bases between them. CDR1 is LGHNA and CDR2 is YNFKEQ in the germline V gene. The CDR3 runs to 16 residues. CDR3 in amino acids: CASSQDPVRTNEKLFF. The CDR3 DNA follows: TGTGCCAGCAGCCAAGATCCAGTAAGGACTAATGAAAAACTGTTTTTT.

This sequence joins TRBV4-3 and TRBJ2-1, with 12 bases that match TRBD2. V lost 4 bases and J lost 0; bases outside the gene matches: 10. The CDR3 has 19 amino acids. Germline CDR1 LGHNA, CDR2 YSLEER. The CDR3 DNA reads TGCGCCAGCAGCCGCGTACAAGGACTAGCGGGGAGCTCCTACAATGAGCAGTTCTTC. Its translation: CASSRVQGLAGSSYNEQFF.

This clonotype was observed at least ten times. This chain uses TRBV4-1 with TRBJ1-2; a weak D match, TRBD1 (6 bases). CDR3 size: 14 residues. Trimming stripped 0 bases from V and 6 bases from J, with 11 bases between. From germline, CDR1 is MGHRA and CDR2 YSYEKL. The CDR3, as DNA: TGCGCCAGCAGCCAAGAATACAGGGACCATGGCTACACCTTC. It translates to CASSQEYRDHGYTF.

This CDR3 reads CASSRFGNQPQHF. The CDR3 nucleotides are TGTGCCAGTAGTCGATTTGGCAATCAGCCCCAGCATTTT. This sequence joins TRBV19 and TRBJ1-5; D is unresolved. The CDR3 is 13 residues long. With 5 bases removed from V and 2 bases from J, the gap between germline ends came to 7 bases. Germline CDR1 and CDR2: LNHDA and SQIVND (reference sequence).

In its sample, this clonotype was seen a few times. The CDR3 loop is CASSLSGTGRTGELFF. DNA of the CDR3: TGTGCCAGCAGTCTCTCCGGGACAGGGCGTACCGGGGAGCTGTTTTTT. The chain combines TRBV12-3 or TRBV12-4 with TRBJ2-2; 9 bases map to TRBD1. The CDR3 runs to 16 residues. After removal of 5 bases from V and 5 bases from J, the junction contained 9 bases not matched to a gene.

CDR3 sequence (DNA): TGTGCCAGCAGCTTAGTGGAGGGGTCGGCCCAGCATTTT. This encodes CASSLVEGSAQHF. The V call is TRBV11-2, the J call TRBJ1-5; tentatively, D is TRBD1 (5 bases). Trimming removed 1 base from V and 11 bases from J, with 12 bases in between. Per the germline V gene, CDR1 is SGHAT and CDR2 is FQNNGV. The CDR3 has 13 amino acids.

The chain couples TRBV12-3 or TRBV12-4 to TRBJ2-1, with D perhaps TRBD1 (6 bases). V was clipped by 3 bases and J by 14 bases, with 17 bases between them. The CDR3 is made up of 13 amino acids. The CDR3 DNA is TGTGCCAGCAGTTTTTTAGTACAGGGTAGAGAGTTCTTC. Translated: CASSFLVQGREFF.

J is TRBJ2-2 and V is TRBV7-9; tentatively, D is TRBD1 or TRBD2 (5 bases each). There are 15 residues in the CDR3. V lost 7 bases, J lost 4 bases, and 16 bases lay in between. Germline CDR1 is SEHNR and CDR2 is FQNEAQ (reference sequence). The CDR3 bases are TGTGCCAGCAACCTAGGGACGGCTGTCACCGGGGAGCTGTTTTTT. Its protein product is CASNLGTAVTGELFF.